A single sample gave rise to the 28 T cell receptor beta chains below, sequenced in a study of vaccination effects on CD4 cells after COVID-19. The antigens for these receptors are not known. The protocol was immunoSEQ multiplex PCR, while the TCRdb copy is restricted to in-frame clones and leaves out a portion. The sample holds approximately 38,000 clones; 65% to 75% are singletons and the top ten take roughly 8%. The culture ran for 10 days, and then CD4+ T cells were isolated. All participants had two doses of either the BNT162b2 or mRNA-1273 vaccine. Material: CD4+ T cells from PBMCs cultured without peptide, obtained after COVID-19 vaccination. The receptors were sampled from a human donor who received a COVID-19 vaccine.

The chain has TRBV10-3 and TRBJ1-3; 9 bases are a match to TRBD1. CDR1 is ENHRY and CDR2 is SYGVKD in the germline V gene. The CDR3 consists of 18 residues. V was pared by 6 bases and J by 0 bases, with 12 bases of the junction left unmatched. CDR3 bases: TGTGCCATCAGGCCGGGACAGGGAGGGGGTGACTCTGGAAACACCATATATTTT. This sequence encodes CAIRPGQGGGDSGNTIYF.

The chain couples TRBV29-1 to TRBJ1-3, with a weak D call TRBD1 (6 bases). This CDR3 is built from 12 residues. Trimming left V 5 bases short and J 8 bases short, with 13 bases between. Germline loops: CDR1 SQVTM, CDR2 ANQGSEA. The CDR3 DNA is TGCAGCGTTATCGGACAGTCATACACCATATATTTT. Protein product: CSVIGQSYTIYF.

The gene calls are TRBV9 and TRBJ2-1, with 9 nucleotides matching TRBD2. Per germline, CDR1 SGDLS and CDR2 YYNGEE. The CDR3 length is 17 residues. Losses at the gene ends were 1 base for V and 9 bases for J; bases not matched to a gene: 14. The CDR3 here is CASSVSGTSLGLGEQFF. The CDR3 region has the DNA TGTGCCAGCAGCGTATCCGGGACTAGCCTGGGGTTAGGTGAGCAGTTCTTC.

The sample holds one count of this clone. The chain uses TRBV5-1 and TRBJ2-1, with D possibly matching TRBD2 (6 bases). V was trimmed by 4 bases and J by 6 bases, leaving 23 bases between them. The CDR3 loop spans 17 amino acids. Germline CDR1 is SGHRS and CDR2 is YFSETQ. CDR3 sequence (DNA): TGCGCCAGCAGCGGGCCTAGCGACACCCGGGGCGGCAATGAGCAGTTCTTC. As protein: CASSGPSDTRGGNEQFF.

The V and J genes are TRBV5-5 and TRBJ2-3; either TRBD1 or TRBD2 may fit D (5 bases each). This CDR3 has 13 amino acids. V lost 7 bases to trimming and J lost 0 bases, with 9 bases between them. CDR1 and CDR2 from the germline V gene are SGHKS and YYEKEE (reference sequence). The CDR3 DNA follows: TGTGCCAGCGTTGAGGGGAGCACAGATACGCAGTATTTT. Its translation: CASVEGSTDTQYF.

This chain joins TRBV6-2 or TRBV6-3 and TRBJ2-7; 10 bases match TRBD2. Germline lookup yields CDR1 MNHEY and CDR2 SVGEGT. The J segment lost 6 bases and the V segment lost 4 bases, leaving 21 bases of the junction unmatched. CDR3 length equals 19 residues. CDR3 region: CASSWSDRSTSGEPGEQYF. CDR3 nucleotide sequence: TGTGCCAGCAGTTGGTCGGACAGATCAACTAGCGGGGAGCCCGGCGAGCAGTACTTC.

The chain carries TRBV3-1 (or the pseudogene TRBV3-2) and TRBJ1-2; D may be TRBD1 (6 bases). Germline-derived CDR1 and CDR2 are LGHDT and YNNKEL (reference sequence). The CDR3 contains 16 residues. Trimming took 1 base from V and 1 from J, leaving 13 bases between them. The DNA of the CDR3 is TGTGCCAGCAGCCAAGGGCAGGGGATCCTTAACTATGGCTACACCTTC. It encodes CASSQGQGILNYGYTF.

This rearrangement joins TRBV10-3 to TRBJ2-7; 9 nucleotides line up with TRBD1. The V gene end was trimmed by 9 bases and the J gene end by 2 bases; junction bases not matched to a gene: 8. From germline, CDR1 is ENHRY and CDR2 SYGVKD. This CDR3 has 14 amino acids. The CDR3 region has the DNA TGTGCCATAGGGACAGGGTGGGTCCCCTACGAGCAGTACTTC. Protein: CAIGTGWVPYEQYF.

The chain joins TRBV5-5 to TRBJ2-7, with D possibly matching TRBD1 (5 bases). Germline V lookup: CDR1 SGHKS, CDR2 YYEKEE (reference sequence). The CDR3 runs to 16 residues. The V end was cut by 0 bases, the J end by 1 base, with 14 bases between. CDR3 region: CASSLGGAFDSYEQYF. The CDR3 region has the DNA TGTGCCAGCAGCTTGGGTGGGGCTTTCGATTCCTACGAGCAGTACTTC.

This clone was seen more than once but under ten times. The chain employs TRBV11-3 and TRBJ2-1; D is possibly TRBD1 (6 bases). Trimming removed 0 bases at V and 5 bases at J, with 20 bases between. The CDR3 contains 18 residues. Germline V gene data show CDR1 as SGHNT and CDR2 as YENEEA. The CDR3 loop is CASSLEPPTGTQNNEQFF. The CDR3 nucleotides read TGTGCCAGCAGCTTAGAACCCCCCACCGGGACACAAAACAATGAGCAGTTCTTC. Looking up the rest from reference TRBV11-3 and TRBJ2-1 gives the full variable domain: EAGVVQSPRYKIIEKKQPVAFWCNPISGHNTLYWYLQNLGQGPELLIRYENEEAVDDSQLPKDRFSAERLKGVDSTLKIQPAELGDSAVYLCASSLEPPTGTQNNEQFFGPGTRLTVL.

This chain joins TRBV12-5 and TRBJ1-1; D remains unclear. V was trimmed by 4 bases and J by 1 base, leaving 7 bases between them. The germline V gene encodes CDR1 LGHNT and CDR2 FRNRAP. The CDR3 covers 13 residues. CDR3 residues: CASGSTANTEAFF. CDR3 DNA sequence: TGTGCTAGTGGTTCTACAGCGAACACTGAAGCTTTCTTT. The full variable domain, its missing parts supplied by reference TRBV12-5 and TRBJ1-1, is DARVTQTPRHKVTEMGQEVTMRCQPILGHNTVFWYRQTMMQGLELLAYFRNRAPLDDSGMPKDRFSAEMPDATLATLKIQPSEPRDSAVYFCASGSTANTEAFFGQGTRLTVV.

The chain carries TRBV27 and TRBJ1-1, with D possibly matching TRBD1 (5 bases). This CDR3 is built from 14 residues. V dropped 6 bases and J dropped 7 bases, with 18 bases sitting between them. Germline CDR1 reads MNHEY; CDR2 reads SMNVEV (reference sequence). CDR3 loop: CASSRSGGFFEAFF. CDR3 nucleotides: TGTGCCAGCAGCAGATCTGGGGGGTTTTTTGAAGCTTTCTTT.

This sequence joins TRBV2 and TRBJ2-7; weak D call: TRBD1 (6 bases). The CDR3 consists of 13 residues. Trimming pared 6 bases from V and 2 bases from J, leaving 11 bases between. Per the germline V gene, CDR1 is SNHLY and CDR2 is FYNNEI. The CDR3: CASRDRIAYEQYF. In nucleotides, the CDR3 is TGTGCCAGCAGAGACAGGATCGCCTACGAGCAGTACTTC.

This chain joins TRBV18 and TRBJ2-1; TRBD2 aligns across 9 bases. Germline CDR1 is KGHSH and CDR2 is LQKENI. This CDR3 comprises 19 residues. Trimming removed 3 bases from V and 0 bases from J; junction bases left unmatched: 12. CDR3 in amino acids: CASSPLAGEGKGSYNEQFF. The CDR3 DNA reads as TGTGCCAGCTCACCCTTAGCGGGAGAGGGGAAGGGCTCCTACAATGAGCAGTTCTTC. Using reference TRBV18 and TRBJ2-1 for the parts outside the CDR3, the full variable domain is NAGVMQNPRHLVRRRGQEARLRCSPMKGHSHVYWYRQLPEEGLKFMVYLQKENIIDESGMPKERFSAEFPKEGPSILRIQQVVRGDSAAYFCASSPLAGEGKGSYNEQFFGPGTRLTVL.

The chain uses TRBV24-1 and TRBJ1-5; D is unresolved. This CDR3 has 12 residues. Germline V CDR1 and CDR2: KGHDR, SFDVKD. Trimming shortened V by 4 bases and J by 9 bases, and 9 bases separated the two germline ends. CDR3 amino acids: CATSEEWGPQHF. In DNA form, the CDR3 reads TGTGCCACCAGTGAGGAGTGGGGGCCCCAGCATTTT.

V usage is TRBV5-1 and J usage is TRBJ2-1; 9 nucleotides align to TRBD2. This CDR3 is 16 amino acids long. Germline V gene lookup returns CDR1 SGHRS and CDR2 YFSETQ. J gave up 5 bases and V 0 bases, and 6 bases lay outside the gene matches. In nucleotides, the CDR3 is TGCGCCAGCAGCTTGGGCGGGAGGGCCATGAACAATGAGCAGTTCTTC. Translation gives CASSLGGRAMNNEQFF.

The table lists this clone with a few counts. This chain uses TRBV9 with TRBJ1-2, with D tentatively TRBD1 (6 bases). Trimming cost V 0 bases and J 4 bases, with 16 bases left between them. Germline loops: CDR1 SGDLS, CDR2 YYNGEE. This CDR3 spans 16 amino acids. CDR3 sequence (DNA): TGTGCCAGCAGCGTAGATCAGAAACAGGGCGCCTATGGCTACACCTTC. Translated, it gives CASSVDQKQGAYGYTF.

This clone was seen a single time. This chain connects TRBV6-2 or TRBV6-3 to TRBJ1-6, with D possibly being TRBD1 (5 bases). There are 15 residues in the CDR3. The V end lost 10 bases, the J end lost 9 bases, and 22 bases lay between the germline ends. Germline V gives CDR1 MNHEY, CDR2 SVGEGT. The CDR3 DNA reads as TGTGCCACCAGCCCTCGGGAGGGGCAGGGTTCACCCCTCCACTTT. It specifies CATSPREGQGSPLHF.

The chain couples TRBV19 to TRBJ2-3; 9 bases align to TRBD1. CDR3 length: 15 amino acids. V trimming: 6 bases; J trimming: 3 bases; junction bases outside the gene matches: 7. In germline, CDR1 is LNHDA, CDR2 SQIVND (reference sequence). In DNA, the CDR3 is TGTGCCAGTAGGAGGTTGACAGGGGGTACAGATACGCAGTATTTT. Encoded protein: CASRRLTGGTDTQYF.

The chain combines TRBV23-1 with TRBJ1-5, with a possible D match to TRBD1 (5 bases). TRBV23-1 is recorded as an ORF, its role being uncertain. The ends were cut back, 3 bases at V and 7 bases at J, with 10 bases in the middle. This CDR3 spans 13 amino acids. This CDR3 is CASSQGVWQPQHF. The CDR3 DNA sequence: TGCGCCAGCAGTCAGGGGGTTTGGCAGCCCCAGCATTTT.

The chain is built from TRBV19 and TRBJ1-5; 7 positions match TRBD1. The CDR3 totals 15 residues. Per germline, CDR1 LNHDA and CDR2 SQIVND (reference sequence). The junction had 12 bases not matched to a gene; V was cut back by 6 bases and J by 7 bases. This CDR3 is CASSPQEGAGQPQHF. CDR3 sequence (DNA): TGTGCCAGTAGCCCCCAAGAGGGGGCAGGGCAGCCCCAGCATTTT.

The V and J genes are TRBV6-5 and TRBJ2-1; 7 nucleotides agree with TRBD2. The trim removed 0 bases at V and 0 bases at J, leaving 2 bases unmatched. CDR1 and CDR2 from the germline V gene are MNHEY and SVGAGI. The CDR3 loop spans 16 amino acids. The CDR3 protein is CASSYSSGNSYNEQFF. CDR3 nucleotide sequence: TGTGCCAGCAGTTACTCGAGCGGGAACTCCTACAATGAGCAGTTCTTC.

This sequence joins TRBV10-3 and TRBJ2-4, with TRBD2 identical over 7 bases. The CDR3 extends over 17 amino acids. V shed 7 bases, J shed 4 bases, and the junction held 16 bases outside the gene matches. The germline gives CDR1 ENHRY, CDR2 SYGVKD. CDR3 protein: CAITLTGGSKEKNIQYF. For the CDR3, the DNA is TGTGCCATCACGCTGACGGGAGGATCGAAAGAGAAAAACATTCAGTACTTC.

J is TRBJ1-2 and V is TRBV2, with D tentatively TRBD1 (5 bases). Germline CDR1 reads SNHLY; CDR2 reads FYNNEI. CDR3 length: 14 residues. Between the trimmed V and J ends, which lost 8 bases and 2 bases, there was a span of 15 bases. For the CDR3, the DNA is TGTGCCAGCGGAGCAGGGAGCCGGAACTATGGCTACACCTTC. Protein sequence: CASGAGSRNYGYTF.

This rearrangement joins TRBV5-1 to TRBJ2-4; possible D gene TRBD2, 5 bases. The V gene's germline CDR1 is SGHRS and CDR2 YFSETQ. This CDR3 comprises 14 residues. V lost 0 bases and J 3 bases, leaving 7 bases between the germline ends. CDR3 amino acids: CASSLAGYKNIQYF. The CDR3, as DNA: TGCGCCAGCAGCTTGGCGGGATACAAAAACATTCAGTACTTC.

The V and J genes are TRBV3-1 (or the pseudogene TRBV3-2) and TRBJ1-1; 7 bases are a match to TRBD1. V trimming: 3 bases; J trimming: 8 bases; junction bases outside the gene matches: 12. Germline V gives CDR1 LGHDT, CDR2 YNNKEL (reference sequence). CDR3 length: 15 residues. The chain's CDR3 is CASSHVRGGQPEAFF. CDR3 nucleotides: TGTGCCAGCAGCCACGTACGGGGGGGACAGCCGGAAGCTTTCTTT.

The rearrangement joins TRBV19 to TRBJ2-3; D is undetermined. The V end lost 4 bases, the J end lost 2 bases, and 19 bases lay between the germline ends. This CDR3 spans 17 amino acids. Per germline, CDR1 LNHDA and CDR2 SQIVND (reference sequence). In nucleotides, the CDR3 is TGTGCCAGTAGTAAACAGCGACCCAAGACCTTCACAGATACGCAGTATTTT. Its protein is CASSKQRPKTFTDTQYF.

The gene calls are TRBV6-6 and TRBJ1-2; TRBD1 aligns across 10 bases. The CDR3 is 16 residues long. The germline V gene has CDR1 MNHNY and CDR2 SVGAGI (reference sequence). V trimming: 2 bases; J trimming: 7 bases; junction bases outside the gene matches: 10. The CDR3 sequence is CASSYGTGAILGGYTF. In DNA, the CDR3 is TGTGCCAGCAGTTACGGGACAGGGGCAATTTTGGGTGGCTACACCTTC.